Below are 19 T cell receptor beta chains sequenced from a single sample in a study of cytomegalovirus exposure and HLA in healthy donors. The PCR had 60 Vbeta and 13 Jbeta primers. Sequenced by immunoSEQ multiplex PCR; TCRdb stores in-frame clones only, minus some. This sample has about 180,000 clones; just over 75% occur once, and the top ten carry 1.4% to 1.5%. The specimen sequenced was PBMCs. The origin of the receptors is a man aged 18 to 30 in good health and CMV-seronegative.

The chain carries TRBV5-1 and TRBJ2-7; 10 bases are shared with TRBD2. The trim removed 0 bases at V and 3 bases at J, leaving 12 bases unmatched. This CDR3 is 18 amino acids long. Germline CDR1 and CDR2: SGHRS and YFSETQ. In DNA, the CDR3 is TGCGCCAGCAGCTTGGAAGCGGGGGGGCACAGCGGCGGCTACGAGCAGTACTTC. Residues: CASSLEAGGHSGGYEQYF.

The V call is TRBV4-2, the J call TRBJ1-2, with 7 bases matching TRBD1. There are 13 residues in the CDR3. Germline V lookup: CDR1 LGHNA, CDR2 YNFKEQ. Trimming cost V 2 bases and J 4 bases; bases outside gene matches: 1. The CDR3 DNA is TGTGCCAGCAGCCAACGGACAGGCTATGGCTACACCTTC. It encodes CASSQRTGYGYTF.

The V and J genes are TRBV2 and TRBJ2-6, with TRBD1 as a possible D gene (6 bases). Trimming cost V 7 bases and J 2 bases, with 9 bases left between them. This CDR3 comprises 14 residues. CDR1 SNHLY and CDR2 FYNNEI come from the germline V gene. The CDR3 sequence is CASTSGAGANVLTF. CDR3 DNA: TGTGCCAGCACATCAGGGGCTGGGGCCAACGTCCTGACTTTC.

DNA of the CDR3: TGTGCCAGCAGCTTAGTCACAGGGCCTACCGGGGAGCTGTTTTTT. Amino acid sequence: CASSLVTGPTGELFF. The V call is TRBV7-9, the J call TRBJ2-2, with D maybe TRBD1 (6 bases). V was trimmed by 1 base and J by 5 bases, leaving 11 bases between them. Germline loops: CDR1 SEHNR, CDR2 FQNEAQ (reference sequence). CDR3 size: 15 residues.

The J gene is TRBJ2-2, the V gene TRBV7-6; D is perhaps TRBD2 (6 bases). Trimming cost V 5 bases and J 6 bases, with 16 bases left between them. Germline lookup yields CDR1 SGHVS and CDR2 FNYEAQ. This CDR3 has 15 amino acids. The CDR3 nucleotides are TGTGCCAGCAGCCTAGGGGCGACGGGGGCCGGGGAGCTGTTTTTT. Protein sequence: CASSLGATGAGELFF.

Details on this clone: The junction departs from the called germline gene at one end, perhaps through a read error. In nucleotides, the CDR3 is TGTGCCAGCAGTGAATATCCCCTGGACACGCTGTCCAAGATTAAGCAGGACTTC. Residues: CASSEYPLDTLSKIKQDF. The rearrangement links TRBV25-1 to TRBJ2-5; D may be TRBD1 (5 bases). The CDR3 runs 18 residues. Germline values: CDR1 MGHDK, CDR2 SYGVNS.

This clone was picked up one time. This chain connects TRBV9 to TRBJ2-1; a possible D gene is TRBD2 (6 bases). Trimming took 4 bases from V and 5 from J, leaving 25 bases between them. The CDR3 has 18 residues. Germline assignment: CDR1 SGDLS and CDR2 YYNGEE. As DNA, the CDR3 is TGTGCCAGCAGCCATAATATCAGGTCTCCGGGACTCAACAATGAGCAGTTCTTC. Its translation: CASSHNIRSPGLNNEQFF.

The J gene is TRBJ1-2, the V gene TRBV19; D remains ambiguous. The CDR3 contains 14 residues. The germline V gene has CDR1 LNHDA and CDR2 SQIVND (reference sequence). V lost 10 bases and J lost 8, with 23 bases in between. CDR3 bases: TGTGCCAATAGGTTTGGAGGAGGGAAATCGGGCTACACCTTC. This gives the protein CANRFGGGKSGYTF.

This clone has only one observation. The chain carries TRBV11-3 and TRBJ2-2, with a possible D match to TRBD1 (7 bases). The CDR3 is 15 amino acids. Germline-derived CDR1 and CDR2 are SGHNT and YENEEA. V lost 2 bases and J 7 bases, leaving 14 bases between the germline ends. CDR3 DNA sequence: TGTGCCAGCAGCTTATTGACCAGGGGGGACGGGGAGCTGTTTTTT. Encoded protein: CASSLLTRGDGELFF.

This chain uses TRBV4-1 with TRBJ2-1, with D possibly matching TRBD2 (6 bases). Trimming shortened V by 1 base and J by 8 bases, and 18 bases separated the two germline ends. Germline loops: CDR1 MGHRA, CDR2 YSYEKL. This CDR3 has 16 residues. In DNA, the CDR3 is TGCGCCAGCAGCCAAGTTTTCACTAGCCTACTCGATGAGCAGTTCTTC. Translation: CASSQVFTSLLDEQFF.

CDR3 in amino acids: CSARRGYGYTF. CDR3 coding DNA: TGCAGTGCTAGGCGCGGGTATGGCTACACCTTC. The chain combines TRBV20-1 with TRBJ1-2; D not resolved. The CDR3 spans 11 residues. Germline CDR1 DFQATT, CDR2 SNEGSKA (reference sequence). Trimming took 3 bases from V and 5 from J, leaving 7 bases between them.

The V call is TRBV18, the J call TRBJ1-5; 7 nucleotides align to TRBD1. The CDR3 runs to 14 residues. CDR1 KGHSH and CDR2 LQKENI come from the germline V gene. V shed 3 bases, J shed 10 bases, and the junction held 9 bases outside the gene matches. The DNA of the CDR3 is TGTGCCAGCTCACCCGACAGGGACCTGAATCCCCAGCATTTT. This sequence encodes CASSPDRDLNPQHF.

The V gene is TRBV5-1, the J gene TRBJ2-5, with 14 bases fitting TRBD2. J was trimmed by 10 bases and V by 4 bases; bases with no gene match: 6. Germline CDR1 SGHRS, CDR2 YFSETQ. The CDR3 is 14 residues long. This CDR3 reads CASSGGTSGSVQYF. CDR3 sequence (DNA): TGCGCCAGCAGCGGTGGGACTAGCGGGAGTGTCCAGTACTTC.

V gene TRBV7-2 combines with J gene TRBJ2-7; D possibly corresponds to TRBD2 (5 bases). CDR1 and CDR2 (germline): SGHTA, FQGNSA. The ends were cut back, 1 base at V and 1 base at J, with 17 bases in the middle. The CDR3 loop spans 17 amino acids. The CDR3 bases are TGTGCCAGCAGCTTAGTATTCGGTCCCCCGGGGTCCTACGAGCAGTACTTC. This codes for CASSLVFGPPGSYEQYF.

The chain joins TRBV4-2 to TRBJ2-1, with D hard to call. V lost 0 bases to trimming and J lost 4 bases, with 13 bases between them. Germline V gene data show CDR1 as LGHNA and CDR2 as YNFKEQ. This CDR3 contains 16 residues. CDR3 in amino acids: CASSQDPPYGYNEQFF. The CDR3 bases are TGTGCCAGCAGCCAAGATCCCCCATACGGTTACAATGAGCAGTTCTTC.

This chain connects TRBV15 to TRBJ2-5, with 13 bases aligning to TRBD2. Germline CDR1 and CDR2: LNHNV and YYDKDF (reference sequence). With 0 bases clipped from V and 4 bases from J, the junction kept 5 bases outside the gene matches. The CDR3 length is 17 residues. The CDR3 loop reads CATSRDTSGGGRETQYF. Here the CDR3 DNA reads TGTGCCACCAGCAGAGATACTAGCGGGGGGGGAAGAGAGACCCAGTACTTC.

The chain couples TRBV2 to TRBJ1-4; D is perhaps TRBD1 (5 bases). CDR1 and CDR2 (germline): SNHLY, FYNNEI. Between the trimmed V and J ends, which lost 3 bases and 7 bases, there was a span of 12 bases. This CDR3 region has 14 residues. CDR3: CASSDAGGGEKLFF. The CDR3 DNA is TGTGCCAGCAGTGATGCGGGGGGGGGTGAAAAACTGTTTTTT.

The rearrangement uses TRBV6-5 and TRBJ1-5; possibly TRBD1 for D (5 bases). Trimming shortened V by 7 bases and J by 3 bases, and 16 bases separated the two germline ends. CDR1 MNHEY and CDR2 SVGAGI come from the germline V gene. This CDR3 is 15 amino acids long. The CDR3: CASKPPGGDNQPQHF. In nucleotides, the CDR3 is TGTGCCAGCAAACCCCCCGGGGGGGACAATCAGCCCCAGCATTTT.

V gene TRBV7-3 combines with J gene TRBJ1-1, with 7 nucleotides matching TRBD1. The CDR3 runs 14 residues. Germline V CDR1 and CDR2: SGHTA, FQGTGA. V trimming: 1 base; J trimming: 5 bases; junction bases outside the gene matches: 4. The DNA of the CDR3 is TGTGCCAGCAGCTTAAAGGGGGCAGGGACTGAAGCTTTCTTT. This sequence encodes CASSLKGAGTEAFF.